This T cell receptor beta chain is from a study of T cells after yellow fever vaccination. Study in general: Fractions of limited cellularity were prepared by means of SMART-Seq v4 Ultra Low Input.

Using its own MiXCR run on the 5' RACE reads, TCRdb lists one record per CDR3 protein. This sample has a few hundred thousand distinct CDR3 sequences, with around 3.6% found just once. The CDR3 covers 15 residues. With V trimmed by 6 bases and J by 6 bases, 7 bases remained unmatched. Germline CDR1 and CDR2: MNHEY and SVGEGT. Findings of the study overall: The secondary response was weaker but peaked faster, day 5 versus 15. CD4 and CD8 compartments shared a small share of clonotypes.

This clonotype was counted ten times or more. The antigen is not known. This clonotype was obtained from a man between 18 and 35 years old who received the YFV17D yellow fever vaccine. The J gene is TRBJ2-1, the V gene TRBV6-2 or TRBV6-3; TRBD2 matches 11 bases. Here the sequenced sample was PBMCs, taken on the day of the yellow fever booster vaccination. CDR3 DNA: TGTGCCAGCAGACGACCGGGACTAGCGGCCAATGAGCAGTTCTTC. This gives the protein CASRRPGLAANEQFF.